The rows below give T cell receptor beta chains drawn from one sample of a study of sequential checkpoint blockade in melanoma. Libraries were prepared by immunoSEQ multiplex PCR; TCRdb keeps only in-frame clonotypes and omits some of them. The sample shows several thousand clones, around 50% of them seen only once. The sample in question was CD8+ T cells sorted from blood (inferred from file names), obtained from a patient given nivolumab and ipilimumab in sequence. These receptors all come from a human donor with melanoma. CDR3s include the opening cysteine and the closing phenylalanine or tryptophan. The D gene is left open where the match is weak. Expanded clones get a size class; other rows say once, few or many, or leave the size out.

j_gene: TRBJ2-1
v_gene: TRBV7-2
d_gene: TRBD2
abundance: few
CDR3nt: TGTGCCAGCAGCTTAAGCGGGGGGGCAGCTGAGCAGTTCTTC
CDR3aa: CASSLSGGAAEQFF

j_gene: TRBJ1-1
v_gene: TRBV28
d_gene: TRBD1
abundance: .
CDR3nt: TGTGCCAGCAGCTCCCGACAGGGGTGGACTGAAGCTTTCTTT
CDR3aa: CASSSRQGWTEAFF

j_gene: TRBJ2-1
v_gene: TRBV28
d_gene: .
abundance: .
CDR3nt: TGTGCCAGCTCAGTTTTTCAGGAGCAGTTCTTC
CDR3aa: CASSVFQEQFF

j_gene: TRBJ2-3
v_gene: TRBV4-3
d_gene: TRBD2
abundance: .
CDR3nt: TGCGCCAGCAGCCAAGAGCGGGGGTACACGCAGTATTTT
CDR3aa: CASSQERGYTQYF

j_gene: TRBJ1-2
v_gene: TRBV18
d_gene: .
abundance: .
CDR3nt: TGTGCCAGCTCAGCCGAGATTGGTGCTGGCTACACCTTC
CDR3aa: CASSAEIGAGYTF

j_gene: TRBJ2-1
v_gene: TRBV6-5
d_gene: .
abundance: .
CDR3nt: TGTGCCAGCAGCGAGCAGGGCAATGAGCAGTTCTTC
CDR3aa: CASSEQGNEQFF

j_gene: TRBJ1-2
v_gene: TRBV28
d_gene: TRBD1
abundance: .
CDR3nt: TGTGCCAGCAGTGCAACAGGGGGCGTAAACTATGGCTACACCTTC
CDR3aa: CASSATGGVNYGYTF

j_gene: TRBJ1-1
v_gene: TRBV10-3
d_gene: TRBD1
abundance: .
CDR3nt: TGTGCCATCAGAGGGACAGGGGGCCGGACTGAAGCTTTCTTT
CDR3aa: CAIRGTGGRTEAFF

j_gene: TRBJ2-1
v_gene: TRBV11-2
d_gene: .
abundance: .
CDR3nt: TGTGCCAGCAGCTTAGTTTATAGCTCCTACAATGAGCAGTTCTTC
CDR3aa: CASSLVYSSYNEQFF

j_gene: TRBJ2-5
v_gene: TRBV14
d_gene: TRBD2
abundance: .
CDR3nt: TGTGCCAGCAGCCACCTTTCTAGCGGGGACCAAGAGACCCAGTACTTC
CDR3aa: CASSHLSSGDQETQYF

j_gene: TRBJ2-1
v_gene: TRBV9
d_gene: TRBD2
abundance: .
CDR3nt: TGTGCCAGCAGCAGGAAAGCGGGGGGCTACAATGAGCAGTTCTTC
CDR3aa: CASSRKAGGYNEQFF

j_gene: TRBJ2-7
v_gene: TRBV4-3
d_gene: .
abundance: .
CDR3nt: TGCGCCAGCAGCCAAGGAGTCGGACTGACCTACGAGCAGTACTTC
CDR3aa: CASSQGVGLTYEQYF

j_gene: TRBJ2-6
v_gene: TRBV18
d_gene: TRBD1
abundance: .
CDR3nt: TGTGCCAGCTCACCAGAGGGGGCCGGGGCCAACGTCCTGACTTTC
CDR3aa: CASSPEGAGANVLTF

j_gene: TRBJ1-2
v_gene: TRBV4-3
d_gene: .
abundance: .
CDR3nt: TGCGCCAGCAGCCAAGATTCAGGGCGAGTTTATAGCTACACCTTC
CDR3aa: CASSQDSGRVYSYTF

j_gene: TRBJ2-1
v_gene: TRBV5-8
d_gene: .
abundance: .
CDR3nt: TGTGCCAGCAGCTTTGCAGGGCCCTCCAATGAGCAGTTCTTC
CDR3aa: CASSFAGPSNEQFF

j_gene: TRBJ1-2
v_gene: TRBV5-5
d_gene: TRBD1
abundance: few
CDR3nt: TGTGCCAGCAGCTTGGATGCAGGACAGGGACCTTTGGGCTACACCTTC
CDR3aa: CASSLDAGQGPLGYTF

j_gene: TRBJ2-7
v_gene: TRBV9
d_gene: .
abundance: .
CDR3nt: TGTGCCAGCAGCGTAGAAACAGGGCGCCACGAGCAGTACTTC
CDR3aa: CASSVETGRHEQYF

j_gene: TRBJ2-3
v_gene: TRBV10-2
d_gene: TRBD2
abundance: .
CDR3nt: TGCGCCAGCAAAAGACTAGCGGGGAGCACAGATACGCAGTATTTT
CDR3aa: CASKRLAGSTDTQYF

j_gene: TRBJ1-1
v_gene: TRBV30
d_gene: .
abundance: .
CDR3nt: TGTGCCTGGAGTGAAGGAGGGCTGAGGACTGAAGCTTTCTTT
CDR3aa: CAWSEGGLRTEAFF

j_gene: TRBJ1-5
v_gene: TRBV5-5
d_gene: .
abundance: few
CDR3nt: TGTGCCAGCAGCCTGTGGCAGGGGATAGGGCAGCCCCAGCATTTT
CDR3aa: CASSLWQGIGQPQHF

j_gene: TRBJ2-3
v_gene: TRBV28
d_gene: .
abundance: few
CDR3nt: TGTGCCAGCAGCGACCTGACAGTGACTCGTGCAGATACGCAGTATTTT
CDR3aa: CASSDLTVTRADTQYF

j_gene: TRBJ1-2
v_gene: TRBV10-2
d_gene: .
abundance: .
CDR3nt: TGCGCCAGCAGTGAGTCGAGGGGGATCGGCTACACCTTC
CDR3aa: CASSESRGIGYTF

j_gene: TRBJ2-7
v_gene: TRBV10-2
d_gene: .
abundance: .
CDR3nt: TGCGCCAGCAGTTCTACAGGTTACGAGCAGTACTTC
CDR3aa: CASSSTGYEQYF

j_gene: TRBJ2-4
v_gene: TRBV9
d_gene: TRBD2
abundance: .
CDR3nt: TGTGCCAGCAGCGTAGCGGGGGGGGCCAAAAACATTCAGTACTTC
CDR3aa: CASSVAGGAKNIQYF

j_gene: TRBJ2-3
v_gene: TRBV5-1
d_gene: TRBD1
abundance: .
CDR3nt: TGCGCCAGCAGTCCGGGACAGGGATATAGCACAGATACGCAGTATTTT
CDR3aa: CASSPGQGYSTDTQYF

j_gene: TRBJ2-5
v_gene: TRBV28
d_gene: TRBD1
abundance: .
CDR3nt: TGTGCCAGCAGTTTGGCTACAGGAGGACAGGGAGATGCTTTAGAGACCCAGTACTTC
CDR3aa: CASSLATGGQGDALETQYF

j_gene: TRBJ2-3
v_gene: TRBV6-1
d_gene: .
abundance: few
CDR3nt: TGTGCCAGCAGGGGCCAGGGTTCCTACACAGATACGCAGTATTTT
CDR3aa: CASRGQGSYTDTQYF

j_gene: TRBJ2-7
v_gene: TRBV29-1
d_gene: TRBD2
abundance: .
CDR3nt: TGCAGCGTCGGTAGCGGGGTACGCGAGCAGTACTTC
CDR3aa: CSVGSGVREQYF

j_gene: TRBJ1-2
v_gene: TRBV5-8
d_gene: .
abundance: .
CDR3nt: TGTGCCAGCAGCTTAGAGGGAGGGGCCCCCAGCTATGGCTACACCTTC
CDR3aa: CASSLEGGAPSYGYTF

j_gene: TRBJ2-2
v_gene: TRBV7-2
d_gene: .
abundance: .
CDR3nt: TGTGCCAGCAGCTTAGTTGCGGGCGGAGCGAACACCGGGGAGCTGTTTTTT
CDR3aa: CASSLVAGGANTGELFF

j_gene: TRBJ2-3
v_gene: TRBV18
d_gene: TRBD2
abundance: .
CDR3nt: TGTGCCAGCTCGTATAGCGGGGCCGGCACAGATACGCAGTATTTT
CDR3aa: CASSYSGAGTDTQYF

j_gene: TRBJ1-2
v_gene: TRBV5-4
d_gene: .
abundance: .
CDR3nt: TGTGCCAGCAGCTTGGACAGCTATGGCTACACCTTC
CDR3aa: CASSLDSYGYTF

j_gene: TRBJ1-5
v_gene: TRBV27
d_gene: .
abundance: .
CDR3nt: TGTGCCAGCAGTCCCCGGGAGGGGGATCAGCCCCAGCATTTT
CDR3aa: CASSPREGDQPQHF

j_gene: TRBJ2-7
v_gene: TRBV7-9
d_gene: TRBD1
abundance: .
CDR3nt: TGTGCCAGCAGCTCGCCGGACAGGGAAGGAGACGAGCAGTACTTC
CDR3aa: CASSSPDREGDEQYF

j_gene: TRBJ2-7
v_gene: TRBV14
d_gene: .
abundance: .
CDR3nt: TGTGCCAGCAGCCAAGGTGGGGGCCAACCCTACGAGCAGTACTTC
CDR3aa: CASSQGGGQPYEQYF

j_gene: TRBJ1-2
v_gene: TRBV4-3
d_gene: .
abundance: .
CDR3nt: TGCGCCAGCAGCCGGGACACCGATAACTATGGCTACACCTTC
CDR3aa: CASSRDTDNYGYTF

j_gene: TRBJ1-2
v_gene: TRBV2
d_gene: .
abundance: .
CDR3nt: TGTGCCAGCAATATTGGACAGTTAAGCGGCTACACCTTC
CDR3aa: CASNIGQLSGYTF

j_gene: TRBJ1-1
v_gene: TRBV28
d_gene: TRBD1
abundance: .
CDR3nt: TGTGCCAGCAGCCCCCAGGGGGCTCGGGGCACTGAAGCTTTCTTT
CDR3aa: CASSPQGARGTEAFF

j_gene: TRBJ1-3
v_gene: TRBV7-2
d_gene: .
abundance: .
CDR3nt: TGTGCCAGCAGCTTATTAGTCGGACAAGGAAACACCATATATTTT
CDR3aa: CASSLLVGQGNTIYF

j_gene: TRBJ2-7
v_gene: TRBV7-2
d_gene: .
abundance: .
CDR3nt: TGTGCCAGCAGCTTGACTAGCTACGAGCAGTACTTC
CDR3aa: CASSLTSYEQYF

j_gene: TRBJ2-7
v_gene: TRBV14
d_gene: TRBD1
abundance: few
CDR3nt: TGTGCCAGCAGCCAAGGTGGACAGGGCAGCGAGCAGTACTTC
CDR3aa: CASSQGGQGSEQYF

j_gene: TRBJ1-2
v_gene: TRBV4-3
d_gene: TRBD1
abundance: .
CDR3nt: TGCGCCAGCAGCCAAGTTCCAGGGGGCGGGAACTATGGCTACACCTTC
CDR3aa: CASSQVPGGGNYGYTF

j_gene: TRBJ1-6
v_gene: TRBV7-9
d_gene: .
abundance: medium-sized
CDR3nt: TGTGCCAGCAGCTTAGGAGGGACAACATCTGGTTCACCCCTCCACTTT
CDR3aa: CASSLGGTTSGSPLHF

j_gene: TRBJ1-2
v_gene: TRBV2
d_gene: TRBD1
abundance: .
CDR3nt: TGTGCCAGCAGTCCAGGACAGGGGGCGTATGGCTACACCTTC
CDR3aa: CASSPGQGAYGYTF

j_gene: TRBJ2-2
v_gene: TRBV5-4
d_gene: .
abundance: .
CDR3nt: TGTGCCAGCAGCCCTGTCGTCTTTGCCGGGGAGCTGTTTTTT
CDR3aa: CASSPVVFAGELFF

j_gene: TRBJ2-6
v_gene: TRBV23-1
d_gene: TRBD1
abundance: once
CDR3nt: TGCGCCAGCAGTCAATCCATCCCCGAGACAGGGGGCCCCGGTTCTGGGGCCAACGTCCTGACTTTC
CDR3aa: CASSQSIPETGGPGSGANVLTF

j_gene: TRBJ2-7
v_gene: TRBV6-5
d_gene: TRBD1
abundance: few
CDR3nt: TGTGCCAGCAGTTATTTCCAGGGGGTAGCCTACGAGCAGTACTTC
CDR3aa: CASSYFQGVAYEQYF

j_gene: TRBJ2-2
v_gene: TRBV9
d_gene: .
abundance: .
CDR3nt: TGTGCCAGCAACGAGTTCGGCAGGGTAGCGAACACCGGGGAGCTGTTTTTT
CDR3aa: CASNEFGRVANTGELFF